Below, 10 T cell receptor beta chains from the same sample are listed, as sequenced in a study of blood T cell repertoires in COVID-19. Some clones are missing from TCRdb's copy, which holds only in-frame ones; the method was immunoSEQ multiplex PCR. The sample lists about 250,000 clones, 70% to 90% occurring once. Sequencing was performed on peripheral blood. These receptors originate from a woman in her twenties or thirties with active or convalescent COVID-19.

This clone was observed a single time. The chain is built from TRBV7-3 and TRBJ1-1; 7 bases fit TRBD1. The CDR3 spans 15 residues. Germline CDR1 reads SGHTA; CDR2 reads FQGTGA. With V trimmed by 2 bases and J by 4 bases, 7 bases remained unmatched. CDR3 in amino acids: CASSLEQGRSTEAFF. The CDR3 DNA is TGTGCCAGCAGCTTAGAACAGGGGAGGAGCACTGAAGCTTTCTTT.

The chain joins TRBV5-1 to TRBJ2-3, with 9 bases fitting TRBD2. The V segment lost 5 bases and the J segment 4 bases; nucleotides outside the gene matches: 8. The CDR3 is 15 amino acids. Germline V gives CDR1 SGHRS, CDR2 YFSETQ. Here the CDR3 DNA reads TGCGCCAGCAGTCGCGGGGGGGTGGACGCAGATACGCAGTATTTT. Translation: CASSRGGVDADTQYF.

The chain couples TRBV5-1 to TRBJ2-7; 7 bases are shared with TRBD1. V trimming: 4 bases; J trimming: 3 bases; junction bases outside the gene matches: 7. CDR1 SGHRS and CDR2 YFSETQ come from the germline V gene. The CDR3 totals 14 residues. CDR3 in DNA: TGCGCCAGCAGCCGCGACAGGGTCCTCTACGAGCAGTACTTC. This sequence encodes CASSRDRVLYEQYF.

This sequence joins TRBV5-4 and TRBJ1-6, with 7 positions matching TRBD1. Germline V gene lookup returns CDR1 SGHNT and CDR2 YYREEE (reference sequence). The length of the CDR3 is 15 residues. V shed 0 bases and J 7 bases; nucleotides not matched to a gene: 4. CDR3 loop: CASSLGGQQNSPLHF. CDR3 coding DNA: TGTGCCAGCAGCTTGGGGGGACAGCAAAATTCACCCCTCCACTTT.

The chain has TRBV29-1 and TRBJ1-1; tentatively, D is TRBD1 (6 bases). Trimming took off 6 bases at V and 8 bases at J, with 16 bases between the two ends. Germline V CDR1 and CDR2: SQVTM, ANQGSEA. CDR3 size: 12 residues. CDR3 coding DNA: TGCAGCGTCGCGGACAGCCCGGGAGAAGCTTTCTTT. This gives the protein CSVADSPGEAFF. Supplemented by reference TRBV29-1 and TRBJ1-1, the full variable domain reads SAVISQKPSRDICQRGTSLTIQCQVDSQVTMMFWYRQQPGQSLTLIATANQGSEATYESGFVIDKFPISRPNLTFSTLTVSNMSPEDSSIYLCSVADSPGEAFFGQGTRLTVV.

The CDR3 sequence is CASSPGQGVYEQYF. The CDR3 nucleotides read TGTGCCAGTAGTCCGGGACAGGGTGTTTACGAGCAGTACTTC. The chain is built from TRBV19 and TRBJ2-7, with 9 nucleotides matching TRBD1. CDR1 is LNHDA, CDR2 SQIVND, per germline (reference sequence). CDR3 size: 14 residues. Trimming cost V 5 bases and J 4 bases; bases outside gene matches: 6.

This clone was seen a handful of times. The chain carries TRBV6-4 and TRBJ2-3, with 7 positions matching TRBD2. The germline V gene encodes CDR1 MRHNA and CDR2 SNTAGT. The ends lost 4 bases at V and 3 bases at J; junction bases unmatched: 4. This CDR3 comprises 14 residues. The CDR3 loop is CASSGGGETDTQYF. The CDR3, as DNA: TGTGCCAGCAGTGGTGGGGGGGAGACAGATACGCAGTATTTT.

This clone is a singleton in its sample. J is TRBJ2-6 and V is TRBV19; the D gene is possibly TRBD1 (6 bases). Trimming cost V 11 bases and J 11 bases, with 19 bases left between them. Looked up from germline, CDR1 is LNHDA and CDR2 is SQIVND (reference sequence). CDR3 length: 13 amino acids. This CDR3 is CARGQLVVDVLTF. The CDR3, as DNA: TGTGCCCGAGGACAGTTGGTGGTAGACGTCCTGACTTTC.

The V and J genes are TRBV24-1 and TRBJ2-1; D gene uncertain. Trimming cost V 3 bases and J 8 bases, with 10 bases left between them. Germline assignment: CDR1 KGHDR and CDR2 SFDVKD. This CDR3 is built from 13 residues. The CDR3 DNA follows: TGTGCCACCAGTGATCCGACTTCCGATGAGCAGTTCTTC. As protein: CATSDPTSDEQFF.

This chain joins TRBV11-2 and TRBJ1-2; maybe TRBD1 (6 bases). The length of the CDR3 is 16 residues. Per germline, CDR1 SGHAT and CDR2 FQNNGV. V dropped 1 base and J dropped 8 bases, with 20 bases sitting between them. The DNA for the CDR3 is TGTGCCAGCAGCTTAGTCCCGTCACAGGGTCTGTACGGCTACACCTTC. This encodes CASSLVPSQGLYGYTF.